This T cell receptor (beta chain) was documented in a study of vaccination and CD4 T cells after COVID-19. Study-wide results and caveats: Going from roughly 21 to 40, median SARS-CoV-2-reactive clonotypes did not rise significantly.

Treatment meaning: 10-day PBMC culture with coronavirus spike peptide pools or control peptides (ViraFEST assay). Researchers reported culturing 2 million to 2.5 million PBMCs per well with approximately 10 IU/ml IL-2 and roughly 9.8 ug/ml peptide pools. The CDR3 runs 14 residues. Germline-derived CDR1 and CDR2 are DFQATT and SNEGSKA (reference sequence). With 6 bases removed from V and 0 bases from J, the gap between germline ends came to 13 bases. Sequenced with the Oncomine TCR Beta short-read assay was DNA taken from cultured CD4+ T cells. MiXCR was run by TCRdb on the PCR reads, yielding one entry per CDR3 protein. The table shows about 16,000 distinct CDR3 sequences, with less than 70% occurring only once. This clonotype was detected only a few times. Its target is unknown.

The clonotype comes from a human donor who had recovered from COVID-19. The chain carries TRBV20-1 and TRBJ2-3; D is perhaps TRBD2 (6 bases). The material was CD4+ T cells from blood, cultured in vitro, obtained before SARS-CoV-2 vaccination. The CDR3 reads CSAKRSGSTDTQYF. In nucleotides, the CDR3 is TGCAGTGCGAAACGAAGCGGGAGCACAGATACGCAGTATTTT.